What follows are 21 T cell receptor beta chains derived from one specimen sequenced in a study of OX40 agonist ivuxolimab in advanced cancers. The method was the immunoSEQ multiplex PCR assay. As stored in TCRdb, this immuneACCESS dataset retains in-frame rearrangements with V and J assigned. A fraction of the clones does not appear; measured against another copy, unresolved V genes explain less than half of the discrepancy, and the remainder lacks a known reason. This sample comprises about 130,000 clones, around 92% of them detected only once. The top ten clonotypes cover 0.8% to 1% of the sample. The sample here was CD4+ or CD8+ T cells sorted from blood, taken in a trial of the OX40 agonist ivuxolimab. The receptors stem from an adult with an advanced solid tumor such as melanoma, head and neck, liver or kidney cancer.

The gene calls are TRBV7-6 and TRBJ1-4; no reliable D call. This CDR3 contains 14 residues. The germline V gene has CDR1 SGHVS and CDR2 FNYEAQ. V was pared by 4 bases and J by 0 bases, with 6 bases between. The CDR3 spells CASSSVPTNEKLFF. As DNA, the CDR3 is TGTGCCAGCAGCTCGGTGCCAACTAATGAAAAACTGTTTTTT.

V and J are TRBV5-4 and TRBJ2-7; 11 bases align to TRBD2. Germline assignment: CDR1 SGHNT and CDR2 YYREEE (reference sequence). The V and J ends lost 0 bases and 5 bases, in that order; junction bases with no gene match: 10. CDR3 length: 17 residues. Here the CDR3 DNA reads TGTGCCAGCAGCTTGGGGCTAGCGGGAGGTTCATCCCACGAGCAGTACTTC. The encoded protein is CASSLGLAGGSSHEQYF.

The genes are TRBV2 and TRBJ2-5; no firm D call. The V end was cut by 2 bases, the J end by 11 bases, with 18 bases between. In germline, CDR1 is SNHLY, CDR2 FYNNEI. The CDR3 runs to 14 residues. CDR3 amino acids: CASSENPHLPQQYF. DNA of the CDR3: TGTGCCAGCAGTGAAAACCCTCACTTGCCACAGCAGTACTTC.

The rearrangement joins TRBV10-3 to TRBJ2-5; a weak D match, TRBD2 (6 bases). The CDR3 runs 13 residues. Trimming shortened V by 7 bases and J by 11 bases, and 20 bases separated the two germline ends. CDR1 and CDR2 from the germline V gene are ENHRY and SYGVKD. CDR3 loop: CAITTSPGREQYF. Written as DNA, the CDR3 is TGTGCCATCACCACCTCGCCCGGGAGAGAGCAGTACTTC.

The CDR3: CASSRRTGETSGNTIYF. CDR3 DNA: TGTGCCAGCAGCAGGCGGACAGGGGAAACCTCTGGAAACACCATATATTTT. V is TRBV21-1 and J is TRBJ1-3; the table assigns TRBD1, which was not confirmed against the DNA. TRBV21-1 has pseudogene status. The CDR3 totals 17 residues.

This rearrangement joins TRBV6-1 to TRBJ1-2; tentatively, D is TRBD1 (6 bases). Germline values: CDR1 MNHNS, CDR2 SASEGT. Trimming cost V 6 bases and J 4 bases, with 15 bases left between them. CDR3 length equals 14 residues. CDR3 bases: TGTGCCAGCAGCCCCGGCGGGGACACCTATGGCTACACCTTC. This sequence encodes CASSPGGDTYGYTF.

This clone is a singleton in its sample. The genes are TRBV5-1 and TRBJ1-1, with 10 nucleotides matching TRBD1. Per germline, CDR1 SGHRS and CDR2 YFSETQ. The CDR3 has 16 amino acids. V was pared by 0 bases and J by 6 bases, with 8 bases of the junction left unmatched. The CDR3 protein is CASSLGWDRGPSEAFF. As DNA, the CDR3 is TGCGCCAGCAGCTTGGGGTGGGACAGGGGTCCCTCTGAAGCTTTCTTT.

The gene calls are TRBV28 and TRBJ2-5; 9 nucleotides line up with TRBD1. The ends lost 5 bases at V and 0 bases at J; junction bases unmatched: 4. The CDR3 runs 15 residues. CDR1 and CDR2 from the germline V gene are MDHEN and SYDVKM. The CDR3 protein is CASSIGQGYQETQYF. CDR3 coding DNA: TGTGCCAGCAGTATAGGACAGGGGTACCAAGAGACCCAGTACTTC.

The V gene is TRBV7-2, the J gene TRBJ1-4; D is possibly TRBD1 (5 bases). Germline CDR1 SGHTA, CDR2 FQGNSA. This CDR3 is 15 amino acids long. V was clipped by 8 bases and J by 5 bases, with 18 bases between them. The CDR3, as DNA: TGTGCCAGCGGAGGGTCCGGGACGGCGAATGAAAAACTGTTTTTT. Amino acid sequence: CASGGSGTANEKLFF.

This chain links TRBV5-4 with TRBJ1-2; D unclear. Trimming removed 0 bases at V and 5 bases at J, with 14 bases between. CDR3 length: 15 amino acids. Germline assignment: CDR1 SGHNT and CDR2 YYREEE (reference sequence). The CDR3 sequence is CASSLGPGMEYGYTF. CDR3 nucleotides: TGTGCCAGCAGCTTGGGACCGGGAATGGAATATGGCTACACCTTC.

The chain is built from TRBV5-1 and TRBJ2-7; D assignment may be TRBD1 or TRBD2 (5 bases each). Germline V gene lookup returns CDR1 SGHRS and CDR2 YFSETQ. The CDR3 is 13 amino acids. Trimming left V 0 bases short and J 3 bases short, with 7 bases between. The DNA for the CDR3 is TGCGCCAGCAGCTTGGTGGGGGACTACGAGCAGTACTTC. Its translation: CASSLVGDYEQYF.

The chain combines TRBV28 with TRBJ2-1; D gene uncertain. Germline V gene sequence: CDR1 MDHEN, CDR2 SYDVKM. V was clipped by 2 bases and J by 1 base, with 6 bases between them. There are 14 residues in the CDR3. Here the CDR3 DNA reads TGTGCCAGCAGTTTACCTCGATCCTACAATGAGCAGTTCTTC. Its protein product is CASSLPRSYNEQFF.

This chain joins TRBV11-3 and TRBJ2-7; unclear D gene. CDR1 is SGHNT, CDR2 YENEEA, per germline. The CDR3 length is 12 residues. The V and J ends lost 3 bases and 6 bases respectively, with 9 bases between them. The CDR3 is CASSFSHGEQYF. Here the CDR3 DNA reads TGTGCCAGCAGCTTCTCCCACGGCGAGCAGTACTTC.

The chain is built from TRBV7-2 and TRBJ2-1; D is undetermined. From germline, CDR1 is SGHTA and CDR2 FQGNSA. V was trimmed by 5 bases and J by 4 bases, leaving 15 bases between them. The CDR3 has 15 residues. The CDR3: CASSPQPRSYNEQFF. As DNA, the CDR3 is TGTGCCAGCAGCCCTCAACCACGAAGTTACAATGAGCAGTTCTTC.

The rearrangement links TRBV5-1 to TRBJ2-7, with TRBD1 identical over 8 bases. This CDR3 is built from 15 residues. The germline V gene encodes CDR1 SGHRS and CDR2 YFSETQ. Trimming took 3 bases from V and 2 from J; bases not matched to a gene: 7. The CDR3 loop reads CASSSDRGNPYEQYF. In nucleotides, the CDR3 is TGCGCCAGCAGCTCCGACAGGGGAAACCCCTACGAGCAGTACTTC.

The chain uses TRBV6-5 and TRBJ1-1; D may be TRBD1 (6 bases). CDR3 size: 15 residues. Germline assignment: CDR1 MNHEY and CDR2 SVGAGI. The V and J ends lost 6 bases and 2 bases respectively, with 16 bases between them. CDR3 in amino acids: CASSRRGTPNTEAFF. As DNA, the CDR3 is TGTGCCAGCAGCCGTAGAGGGACACCCAACACTGAAGCTTTCTTT.

The V and J genes are TRBV9 and TRBJ1-2, with D maybe TRBD1 (6 bases). Germline values: CDR1 SGDLS, CDR2 YYNGEE. This CDR3 contains 15 residues. The V gene lost 4 bases and the J gene lost 4 bases, with 17 bases spanning the gap. The CDR3 loop is CASSPGVQDSYGYTF. The CDR3 bases are TGTGCCAGCAGCCCTGGGGTACAGGACAGCTATGGCTACACCTTC.

This clone was recorded only once. The chain recombines TRBV28 with TRBJ1-2; the D is unclear. Germline V gene data show CDR1 as MDHEN and CDR2 as SYDVKM. The CDR3 spans 16 residues. V was shortened by 10 bases and J by 0 bases, with 21 bases between the two germline ends. The CDR3 nucleotides read TGTGCCATCCTGGGCGGCAGGTATCAAACTAACTATGGCTACACCTTC. Amino acid sequence: CAILGGRYQTNYGYTF.

The chain employs TRBV7-9 and TRBJ2-4, with 9 bases that match TRBD1. Germline trimming cut 5 bases from V and 3 bases from J; bases unmatched to any gene: 2. This CDR3 is 14 amino acids long. Germline assignment: CDR1 SEHNR and CDR2 FQNEAQ (reference sequence). CDR3 nucleotides: TGTGCCAGCAGCCCGACAGGGGGCAAAAACATTCAGTACTTC. Its protein is CASSPTGGKNIQYF.

This sequence joins TRBV10-1 and TRBJ1-1; D unclear. V dropped 5 bases and J dropped 4 bases, with 14 bases sitting between them. This CDR3 comprises 14 residues. Looked up from germline, CDR1 is WNHNN and CDR2 is SYGVQD (reference sequence). The CDR3 DNA is TGCGCCAGCAGTCGAGCGCGGGATGGCACTGAAGCTTTCTTT. It encodes CASSRARDGTEAFF.

The V call is TRBV28, the J call TRBJ1-2; the match to TRBD1 covers 11 bases. CDR1 MDHEN and CDR2 SYDVKM come from the germline V gene. This CDR3 has 16 residues. Trimming cost V 3 bases and J 3 bases; bases outside gene matches: 6. CDR3 bases: TGTGCCAGCAGTTTGGTGGGACAGGGGGATGACTATGGCTACACCTTC. This translates into CASSLVGQGDDYGYTF.